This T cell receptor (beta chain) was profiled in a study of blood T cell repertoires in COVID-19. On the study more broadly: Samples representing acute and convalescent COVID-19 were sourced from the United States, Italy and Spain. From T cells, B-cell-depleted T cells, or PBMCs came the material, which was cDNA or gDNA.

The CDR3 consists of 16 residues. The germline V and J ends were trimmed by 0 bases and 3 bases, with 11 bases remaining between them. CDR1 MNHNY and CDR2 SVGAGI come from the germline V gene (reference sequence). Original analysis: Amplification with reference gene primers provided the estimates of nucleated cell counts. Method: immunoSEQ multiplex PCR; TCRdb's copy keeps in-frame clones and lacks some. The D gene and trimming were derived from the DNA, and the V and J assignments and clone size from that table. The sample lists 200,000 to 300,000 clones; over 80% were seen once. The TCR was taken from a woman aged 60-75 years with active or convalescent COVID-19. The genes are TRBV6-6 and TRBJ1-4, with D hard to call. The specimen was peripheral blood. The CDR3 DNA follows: TGTGCCAGCAGTTACTCGATCTCTACTCCTAATGAAAAACTGTTTTTT. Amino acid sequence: CASSYSISTPNEKLFF.